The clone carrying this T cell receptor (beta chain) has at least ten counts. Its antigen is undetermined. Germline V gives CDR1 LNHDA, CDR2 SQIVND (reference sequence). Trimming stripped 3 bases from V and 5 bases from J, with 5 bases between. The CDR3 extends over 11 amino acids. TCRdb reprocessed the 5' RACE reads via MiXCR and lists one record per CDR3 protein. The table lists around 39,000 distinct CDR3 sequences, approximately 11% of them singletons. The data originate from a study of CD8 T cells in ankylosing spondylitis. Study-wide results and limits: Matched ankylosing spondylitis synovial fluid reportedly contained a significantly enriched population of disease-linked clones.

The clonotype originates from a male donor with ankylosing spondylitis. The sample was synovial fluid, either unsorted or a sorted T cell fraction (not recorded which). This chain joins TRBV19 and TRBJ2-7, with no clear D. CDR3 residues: CASSMGNEQYF. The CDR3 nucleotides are TGTGCCAGTAGTATGGGGAACGAGCAGTACTTC.